This T cell receptor (beta chain) originates from a study of T cells in tuberculosis. This clone showed up just a few times. Its target is unknown. Specified time point: new active TB diagnosis, blood taken before or within 7 days of starting treatment. Confirmation came from sputum smear and/or culture positivity for M. tuberculosis. Measured with immunoSEQ multiplex PCR; TCRdb has only the in-frame clones, and not every one. The sample records fewer than 35,000 clones, more than 70% being singletons. General study results and limits: Shorter CDR3-alpha in active tuberculosis partly drove smaller distances. Active tuberculosis TCR-alpha repertoires lay closer to GMM-specific TCRs than IGRA-negative controls, suggesting clonal expansion. Active tuberculosis cases were adults; controls were adolescents.

The sequencing used PBMCs, collected at tuberculosis diagnosis. This receptor was obtained from an adult with tuberculosis.

CDR3 DNA sequence: TGTGCCAGCAGTTACTCGGGGAGGGATACGCAGTATTTT. Protein sequence: CASSYSGRDTQYF. The chain joins TRBV6-5 to TRBJ2-3; maybe TRBD2 (6 bases). CDR1 is MNHEY, CDR2 SVGAGI, per germline. The CDR3 totals 13 residues. V lost 0 bases and J 6 bases, leaving 7 bases between the germline ends.